This T cell receptor (beta chain) was captured in a study of T cell repertoires in cytomegalovirus infection (dated by TCRdb to about 2019). In terms of the full investigation: The HLA type of each donor mattered for the analysis, because public TCR beta signatures pointed to carriage of CMV infection along with the matching HLA type. General conclusions and limits of the study: The ex vivo response was dominated by HLA-C-restricted CMV-specific TCR beta clonotypes, which also provided the single most frequent clonotype in two of eight donors. Cumulative frequency of public TCR beta family members discriminated carriers of CMV infection plus the relevant HLA type in this cohort and an independent approximately 360-donor cohort.

The sequencing machine was an Illumina HiSeq 1500. Using fastp trimming at Q25 and MiXCR clonotype assembly, TCRdb reanalyzed the public sequencing data and kept in-frame beta chains. Rows with a matching CDR3 protein are joined into one entry that keeps the most common DNA and genes. The sample table records some 700,000 distinct CDR3 sequences; about 40% of these occur just once. In total, the top ten clones hold 2.8% of the sample. This clonotype appeared a few times. Its antigen has not been determined. The record has no base qualities; no much larger clone is one base away. The CDR1 and CDR2 encoded by the germline V gene are SGDLS and YYNGEE. The CDR3 spans 15 residues, from the cysteine through the phenylalanine. Of the read, only the CDR3 DNA is kept; its 45 bases are in frame from base 1. Trimming costs V 3 bases and J 4 bases, and their ends lie 16 bases apart.

The sequence was obtained from a human donor in good health (CMV status not recorded). Some clones in this sample may be carry-over from other donors' samples. Sample: PBMCs. The chain is assembled from TRBV9 and TRBJ1-2, and perhaps TRBD1 as D gene, on 5 matching bases. CDR3 loop: CASSAQQAWGYGYTF. The nucleotide sequence reads TGTGCCAGCAGCGCACAACAGGCCTGGGGCTATGGCTACACCTTC.